The 23 T cell receptor beta chains reported below all come from one sample, sequenced in a study of response to subunit inactivated influenza vaccine. TCRdb re-called the RT-PCR reads with MiXCR, one entry per CDR3 protein. The table lists approximately 300,000 distinct CDR3 sequences, approximately 20% of them singletons. Sequences were derived from PBMCs from blood, sampled less than 22 months after vaccination. These receptors were collected from a man between 50 and 69 years old who received an inactivated influenza vaccine.

The chain combines TRBV11-3 with TRBJ2-1; TRBD1 might be the D (6 bases). Trimming stripped 4 bases from V and 13 bases from J, with 14 bases between. The CDR3 is made up of 12 amino acids. The V gene's germline CDR1 is SGHNT and CDR2 YENEEA. The CDR3 sequence is CASSWGHGEQFF. In nucleotides, the CDR3 is TGTGCCAGCAGCTGGGGACACGGTGAACAGTTCTTC.

The table lists this clonotype with many counts. This chain links TRBV7-2 with TRBJ1-3; D may be TRBD1 (5 bases). The CDR3 consists of 14 residues. V was shortened by 3 bases and J by 8 bases, with 14 bases between the two germline ends. Germline-derived CDR1 and CDR2 are SGHTA and FQGNSA. The CDR3 is CASSFGVMGDTIYF. CDR3 in DNA: TGTGCCAGCAGCTTTGGGGTTATGGGGGACACCATATATTTT.

V gene TRBV3-1 combines with J gene TRBJ2-5; TRBD2 aligns across 8 bases. From germline, CDR1 is LGHDT and CDR2 YNNKEL (reference sequence). This CDR3 region has 15 residues. The J segment lost 5 bases and the V segment lost 6 bases, leaving 11 bases of the junction unmatched. The CDR3: CASSQLAAGVETQYF. DNA of the CDR3: TGTGCCAGCAGTCAACTAGCGGCCGGAGTTGAGACCCAGTACTTC.

This clonotype was observed many times. The chain links TRBV10-2 to TRBJ1-6; 7 positions agree with TRBD1. In germline, CDR1 is WSHSY, CDR2 SAAADI. J lost 7 bases, V lost 5 bases, and 8 bases had no gene match. CDR3 size: 15 residues. The chain's CDR3 is CASSTGVERNSPLHF. The CDR3 nucleotides are TGCGCCAGCAGTACAGGGGTTGAAAGAAATTCACCCCTCCACTTT.

V gene TRBV7-2 combines with J gene TRBJ2-7, with D possibly matching TRBD1 (5 bases). Trimming took 3 bases from V and 5 from J, leaving 14 bases between them. Looked up from germline, CDR1 is SGHTA and CDR2 is FQGNSA. CDR3 size: 14 residues. CDR3 loop: CASSFFQGPNEQYF. CDR3 bases: TGTGCCAGCAGCTTTTTTCAGGGCCCCAACGAGCAGTACTTC.

The chain couples TRBV4-2 to TRBJ2-7; tentatively, D is TRBD2 (6 bases). V lost 1 base and J lost 3, with 16 bases in between. The V gene's germline CDR1 is LGHNA and CDR2 YNFKEQ. This CDR3 is 16 amino acids long. CDR3 DNA: TGTGCCAGCAGCCAAGCGGCCGTTGGAGCGGGCTACGAGCAGTACTTC. It is translated as CASSQAAVGAGYEQYF.

This clonotype was picked up a small number of times. Germline and junction disagree at one end, which may indicate a read error. The V call is TRBV20-1, the J call TRBJ2-1; 8 bases fit TRBD2. Germline V lookup: CDR1 DFQATT, CDR2 SNEGSKA (reference sequence). The CDR3 contains 12 residues. CDR3 nucleotide sequence: TGCAGTGCTAGACCTAGACTAGCGACTGCTACCTTC. This codes for CSARPRLATATF.

This chain joins TRBV19 and TRBJ2-5; maybe TRBD1 (6 bases). Deletions cut 7 bases from V and 3 bases from J, with 9 bases between. This CDR3 spans 12 amino acids. Germline CDR1 is LNHDA and CDR2 is SQIVND (reference sequence). CDR3 loop: CASKDRKETQYF. The CDR3 coding sequence is TGTGCCAGTAAGGACAGAAAAGAGACCCAGTACTTC.

This clonotype was seen only a few times. J is TRBJ1-6 and V is TRBV30; D might be TRBD1 (5 bases). CDR3 length: 15 residues. Germline CDR1 and CDR2: GTSNPN and SVGIG (reference sequence). Trimming cost V 2 bases and J 5 bases, with 13 bases left between them. Here the CDR3 DNA reads TGTGCCTGGAGTACTCTGGGACCTGATAATTCACCCCTCCACTTT. As protein: CAWSTLGPDNSPLHF.

This clonotype was observed many times. The chain links TRBV29-1 to TRBJ1-1; tentative D call: TRBD1 (5 bases). This CDR3 is built from 13 residues. In germline, CDR1 is SQVTM, CDR2 ANQGSEA. Trimming pared 6 bases from V and 5 bases from J, leaving 16 bases between. This CDR3 reads CSVGGAPATEAFF. Written as DNA, the CDR3 is TGCAGCGTGGGAGGGGCACCCGCAACTGAAGCTTTCTTT.

This clonotype was observed a few times. J is TRBJ1-3 and V is TRBV7-2; D possibly corresponds to TRBD1 (5 bases). The CDR3 consists of 15 residues. V gave up 1 base and J gave up 2 bases, with 9 bases separating them. CDR1 is SGHTA, CDR2 FQGNSA, per germline. The CDR3 is CASSLVQGPGNTIYF. The CDR3 DNA is TGTGCCAGCAGCTTAGTGCAGGGACCTGGAAACACCATATATTTT.

This clonotype was counted a single time. The chain couples TRBV4-3 to TRBJ2-1, with 8 bases lining up with TRBD2. This CDR3 region has 15 residues. The germline V gene encodes CDR1 LGHNA and CDR2 YSLEER. The J segment lost 3 bases and the V segment lost 4 bases, leaving 5 bases of the junction unmatched. In DNA form, the CDR3 reads TGCGCCAGCAGCCCGTTCGGGGGGGGCTACAATGAGCAGTTCTTC. It encodes CASSPFGGGYNEQFF.

This chain connects TRBV5-1 to TRBJ1-2; 8 bases match TRBD1. Germline trimming cut 0 bases from V and 8 bases from J; bases unmatched to any gene: 12. Looked up from germline, CDR1 is SGHRS and CDR2 is YFSETQ. The CDR3 has 16 amino acids. CDR3 in amino acids: CASSLAASTGAWGYTF. CDR3 DNA: TGCGCCAGCAGCTTGGCGGCTTCGACAGGGGCGTGGGGCTACACCTTC.

CDR3 residues: CASSLEGGAATEAFF. CDR3 bases: TGTGCCAGCAGCTTAGAAGGGGGCGCGGCCACTGAAGCTTTCTTT. This rearrangement joins TRBV7-9 to TRBJ1-1, with 7 bases lining up with TRBD1. The trim removed 1 base at V and 4 bases at J, leaving 6 bases unmatched. Germline V CDR1 and CDR2: SEHNR, FQNEAQ (reference sequence). There are 15 residues in the CDR3.

The chain is built from TRBV12-3 or TRBV12-4 and TRBJ1-4, with 7 bases that match TRBD1. After removal of 4 bases from V and 6 bases from J, the junction contained 5 bases not matched to a gene. This CDR3 contains 14 residues. The CDR3 region is CASSSGGGYEKLFF. CDR3 nucleotide sequence: TGTGCCAGCAGTTCGGGAGGGGGCTATGAAAAACTGTTTTTT.

CDR3 in DNA: TGCAGTGCCAGACGGGACAGGGGGTACGAGCAGTACTTC. Its translation: CSARRDRGYEQYF. This rearrangement joins TRBV20-1 to TRBJ2-7, with TRBD1 matching 11 bases. Germline V gene lookup returns CDR1 DFQATT and CDR2 SNEGSKA (reference sequence). The CDR3 extends over 13 amino acids. J was trimmed by 4 bases and V by 6 bases; bases with no gene match: 5.

This clonotype has only a few counts. The chain couples TRBV12-3 or TRBV12-4 to TRBJ1-4; the D gene is possibly TRBD1 (5 bases). CDR3 size: 14 residues. Trimming stripped 1 base from V and 8 bases from J, with 11 bases between. CDR3 in DNA: TGTGCCAGCAGTTTAGGGACCGGGACGGAAAAACTGTTTTTT. This sequence encodes CASSLGTGTEKLFF.

V is TRBV29-1 and J is TRBJ2-7; TRBD2 agrees at 12 bases. Germline-derived CDR1 and CDR2 are SQVTM and ANQGSEA. The CDR3 covers 13 residues. Trimming cost V 4 bases and J 6 bases; bases outside gene matches: 4. The CDR3, as DNA: TGCAGCGTTGGGCTAGCGGGAGGGGGCGAGCAGTACTTC. Its protein is CSVGLAGGGEQYF.

This clonotype was observed a few times. This chain links TRBV12-3 or TRBV12-4 with TRBJ1-2, with D possibly being TRBD1 (5 bases). Trimming pared 6 bases from V and 6 bases from J, leaving 20 bases between. This CDR3 has 15 amino acids. This chain's CDR3 is CASRPGGRETNGYTF. The CDR3 DNA reads TGTGCCAGCAGGCCCGGGGGGAGAGAAACGAATGGCTACACCTTC.

This sequence joins TRBV5-8 and TRBJ1-4; D is possibly TRBD1 (6 bases). CDR3 length: 16 amino acids. Trimming took off 0 bases at V and 0 bases at J, with 9 bases between the two ends. Germline V gene sequence: CDR1 SGHTS, CDR2 YDEGEE. CDR3 DNA: TGTGCCAGCAGCTTGGGACAGGCAACAACTAATGAAAAACTGTTTTTT. This gives the protein CASSLGQATTNEKLFF.

Many counts were recorded for this clonotype. This chain uses TRBV12-3 or TRBV12-4 with TRBJ1-5; D gene uncertain. CDR3 size: 15 residues. V lost 3 bases and J lost 6, with 15 bases in between. CDR3 loop: CASSFRPPGSQPQHF. The CDR3, as DNA: TGTGCCAGCAGTTTTAGGCCTCCGGGGAGTCAGCCCCAGCATTTT.

J is TRBJ2-1 and V is TRBV20-1, with 11 bases that match TRBD2. The length of the CDR3 is 15 residues. V lost 5 bases and J lost 8; bases outside the gene matches: 11. The germline gives CDR1 DFQATT, CDR2 SNEGSKA (reference sequence). CDR3 amino acids: CSAHSPRLAGYEQFF. CDR3 bases: TGCAGTGCTCATAGCCCTAGACTAGCGGGATATGAGCAGTTCTTC.

The rearrangement joins TRBV7-9 to TRBJ1-1; possibly TRBD1 for D (6 bases). V gave up 0 bases and J gave up 7 bases, with 9 bases separating them. The V gene's germline CDR1 is SEHNR and CDR2 FQNEAQ (reference sequence). The CDR3 loop spans 13 amino acids. The chain's CDR3 is CASSLAQQGEAFF. CDR3 DNA sequence: TGTGCCAGCAGCTTAGCGCAACAGGGTGAAGCTTTCTTT.